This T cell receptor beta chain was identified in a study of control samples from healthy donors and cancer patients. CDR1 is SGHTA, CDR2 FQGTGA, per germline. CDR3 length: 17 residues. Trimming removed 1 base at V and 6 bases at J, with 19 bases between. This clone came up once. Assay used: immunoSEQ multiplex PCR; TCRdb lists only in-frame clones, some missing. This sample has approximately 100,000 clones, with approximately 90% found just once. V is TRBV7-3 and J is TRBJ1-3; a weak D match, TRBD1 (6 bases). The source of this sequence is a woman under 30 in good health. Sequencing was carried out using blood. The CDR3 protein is CASSLMGRDIGENTIYF. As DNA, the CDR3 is TGTGCCAGCAGCTTAATGGGTCGGGACATAGGAGAAAACACCATATATTTT.